This T cell receptor beta chain was sequenced during a study of blood T cell repertoires in COVID-19. The wider study: The samples span acute and convalescent COVID-19 from the United States, Italy and Spain.

V dropped 2 bases and J dropped 4 bases, with 15 bases sitting between them. CDR1 and CDR2 from the germline V gene are SGHRS and YFSETQ. The CDR3 has 16 amino acids. Original processing notes: Reference gene primers were amplified, and this amplification served to estimate nucleated cell counts. TCRdb's copy holds only in-frame clones and misses some; the assay was immunoSEQ multiplex PCR. V, J and clone size are those of that table, while D and trimming were read from the DNA. This sample yields approximately 200,000 clones, of which about 83% are seen a single time; 15% to 20% belongs to the top ten.

The V gene is TRBV5-1, the J gene TRBJ2-2; a possible D gene is TRBD1 (5 bases). The specimen sequenced was peripheral blood. This sequence was found in a person aged 65 to 79 with COVID-19, enrolled during active disease. The CDR3 loop is CASSFRQGRSTGELFF. In DNA form, the CDR3 reads TGCGCCAGCAGCTTCCGGCAGGGTCGGTCCACCGGGGAGCTGTTTTTT.